The rows below give T cell receptor beta chains drawn from one sample of a study of response to subunit inactivated influenza vaccine. MiXCR, run by TCRdb on the RT-PCR reads, gives a single entry per CDR3 protein. The sample lists more than 400,000 distinct CDR3 sequences, approximately 11% occurring once. The sequencing used PBMCs from blood, collected about 40 days after vaccination. Receptors originate from a man in his fifties or sixties who received an inactivated influenza vaccine. Both conserved end residues are part of each CDR3. D genes are given only for firm matches. The size field is filled for only some rows; it gives once, few, many or a size class.

j_call,clone_size,d_call,v_call,cdr3_aa,cdr3_nt
TRBJ1-1,many,NA,TRBV20-1,CSARDLGWNTEAFF,TGCAGTGCTAGAGATTTAGGGTGGAACACTGAAGCTTTCTTT
TRBJ1-1,few,NA,TRBV28,CASSSRAGGNTEAFF,TGTGCCAGCAGTTCGAGGGCGGGGGGCAACACTGAAGCTTTCTTT
TRBJ2-1,NA,TRBD2,TRBV24-1,CATSEMVAGGQNEQFF,TGTGCCACCAGTGAAATGGTAGCGGGGGGGCAGAATGAGCAGTTCTTC
TRBJ2-2,many,NA,TRBV5-1,CASSPDGTQNTGELFF,TGCGCCAGCAGCCCAGACGGTACCCAAAACACCGGGGAGCTGTTTTTT
TRBJ2-5,few,NA,TRBV10-3,CAISEPAIKETQYF,TGTGCCATCAGTGAGCCCGCCATCAAAGAGACCCAGTACTTC
TRBJ2-2,many,NA,TRBV10-3,CAIRTPLGGVNTGELFF,TGTGCCATCAGGACCCCTCTGGGCGGGGTCAATACCGGGGAGCTGTTTTTT
TRBJ2-7,many,TRBD1,TRBV4-3,CASRLRQGAREQYF,TGCGCCAGCAGACTCCGACAGGGGGCGAGGGAGCAGTACTTC
TRBJ1-2,many,NA,TRBV12-3/TRBV12-4,CASSLSGVLNYGYTF,TGTGCCAGCAGTCTGTCAGGGGTTCTAAACTATGGCTACACCTTC
TRBJ2-2,NA,NA,TRBV10-2,CAAGRRDLTGELFF,TGCGCCGCTGGGAGGCGGGACCTAACCGGGGAGCTGTTTTTT
TRBJ1-5,few,NA,TRBV12-3/TRBV12-4,CASSLGDWSQPQHF,TGTGCCAGCAGTTTAGGGGATTGGAGTCAGCCCCAGCATTTT
TRBJ2-7,NA,NA,TRBV20-1,CSAMKLRGGYEQYF,TGCAGTGCTATGAAATTGAGGGGCGGTTACGAGCAGTACTTC
TRBJ2-6,NA,NA,TRBV4-3,CASSQDGKVTGANVLTF,TGCGCCAGCAGCCAAGATGGAAAGGTAACTGGGGCCAACGTCCTGACTTTC
TRBJ1-1,many,NA,TRBV7-8,CASSRTALSTEAFF,TGTGCCAGCAGCCGGACCGCTTTAAGCACTGAAGCTTTCTTT
TRBJ1-6,NA,NA,TRBV20-1,CSARVGVSRVSPLHF,TGCAGTGCTAGGGTTGGGGTGTCAAGGGTCTCACCCCTCCACTTT
TRBJ2-2,many,TRBD1,TRBV24-1,CATRADRANTGELFF,TGTGCCACCAGAGCCGACAGGGCGAACACCGGGGAGCTGTTTTTT
TRBJ1-1,many,NA,TRBV5-1,CASSFDPAVNTEAFF,TGCGCCAGCAGCTTTGACCCCGCAGTGAACACTGAAGCTTTCTTT
TRBJ2-5,NA,NA,TRBV27,CASSASTIVGETQYF,TGTGCCAGCAGTGCCTCCACGATCGTCGGGGAGACCCAGTACTTC
TRBJ2-3,many,TRBD2,TRBV7-3,CASSPGGGTDTQYF,TGTGCCAGCAGTCCTGGGGGGGGCACAGATACGCAGTATTTT
TRBJ2-7,many,TRBD2,TRBV7-9,CASSSPRGGVYEQYF,TGTGCCAGCAGCTCCCCAAGGGGAGGGGTGTACGAGCAGTACTTC
TRBJ1-6,many,NA,TRBV5-1,CASSLDRAHSPLHF,TGCGCCAGCAGCTTGGACAGGGCTCATTCACCCCTCCACTTT
TRBJ1-1,few,NA,TRBV6-2/TRBV6-3,CASSYQDSGAEAFF,TGTGCCAGCAGTTACCAAGACAGTGGCGCTGAAGCTTTCTTT
TRBJ2-6,NA,NA,TRBV12-3/TRBV12-4,CASSLLGSGANVLTF,TGTGCCAGCAGTTTGTTGGGGTCTGGGGCCAACGTCCTGACTTTC
TRBJ1-5,many,NA,TRBV20-1,CSASRDISNQPQHF,TGCAGTGCTAGCCGGGACATTAGCAATCAGCCCCAGCATTTT
TRBJ2-1,few,TRBD2,TRBV29-1,CSVEDLESEASGAYNEQFF,TGCAGCGTTGAAGATCTGGAATCGGAGGCTAGCGGGGCCTACAATGAGCAGTTCTTC
TRBJ1-1,NA,TRBD1,TRBV6-1,CASSADRGGTEAFF,TGTGCCAGCAGTGCAGACAGGGGAGGGACTGAAGCTTTCTTT
TRBJ2-7,NA,TRBD2,TRBV20-1,CSAREGASGRALYEQYF,TGCAGTGCTAGAGAAGGGGCTAGCGGGAGGGCCCTCTACGAGCAGTACTTC
TRBJ1-4,NA,TRBD1,TRBV7-6,CASSSYRDSSQKLFF,TGTGCCAGCAGCTCTTACCGGGACAGTTCGCAAAAACTGTTTTTT
TRBJ1-1,NA,NA,TRBV20-1,CSALRGGEAFF,TGCAGTGCCCTACGGGGGGGTGAAGCTTTCTTT
TRBJ2-3,few,TRBD1,TRBV7-2,CASRTQGRADTQYF,TGTGCCAGCAGGACACAGGGGCGGGCGGATACGCAGTATTTT